Listed below are T cell receptor beta chains from one sample, sequenced in a study of cytomegalovirus exposure and HLA in healthy donors. Data came from immunoSEQ multiplex PCR; TCRdb stores just in-frame clones and leaves some out. The profile shows under 110,000 clones, over 70% of them singletons. Source material: PBMCs. The source is a male donor in good health and CMV-seropositive. CDR3s include the opening cysteine and the closing phenylalanine or tryptophan. Fields, in order: J gene, V gene, D gene, clone size, CDR3 protein, CDR3 DNA. The D gene is left open where the match is weak. Clone size is given for some rows only: seen once, a few or many times, or a class if the clone is expanded.

>TRBJ1-2|TRBV13|TRBD1|few
CASSGTQGSYGYTF
TGTGCCAGCAGCGGCACACAGGGGTCCTATGGCTACACCTTC
>TRBJ1-5|TRBV7-2|NA|NA
CASSLDEGGAQHF
TGTGCCAGCAGCTTAGACGAGGGGGGGGCCCAGCATTTT
>TRBJ2-7|TRBV28|NA|NA
CASSPVGQYEQYF
TGTGCCAGCAGCCCGGTCGGACAGTACGAGCAGTACTTC
>TRBJ2-5|TRBV5-6|TRBD1|NA
CASTPYGRGRLSETQYF
TGTGCCAGCACCCCTTACGGCAGGGGGCGTCTGAGTGAGACCCAGTACTTC
>TRBJ1-6|TRBV28|NA|few
CASSSMRGPLHF
TGTGCCAGCAGTTCTATGAGGGGGCCCCTCCACTTT
>TRBJ2-7|TRBV7-9|TRBD2|NA
CASSYSGGGYEQYF
TGTGCCAGCAGCTATAGCGGGGGGGGGTACGAGCAGTACTTC
>TRBJ2-1|TRBV5-1|NA|few
CASSQGDSYNEQFF
TGCGCCAGCAGTCAGGGCGACTCCTACAATGAGCAGTTCTTC
>TRBJ1-6|TRBV7-9|TRBD1|few
CASSSTGENSPLHF
TGTGCCAGCAGCTCGACAGGGGAAAATTCACCCCTCCACTTT
>TRBJ1-5|TRBV7-2|NA|NA
CASSLAQGLNQPQHF
TGTGCCAGCAGCTTAGCGCAGGGCCTCAATCAGCCCCAGCATTTT
>TRBJ1-1|TRBV9|TRBD1|NA
CASSVAGTVNEAFF
TGTGCCAGCAGCGTAGCCGGGACAGTGAATGAAGCTTTCTTT